The next 8 T cell receptor beta chains were all read from a single sample in a study of human versus mouse CDR3 diversity and MHC coevolution. TCRdb keeps only in-frame clones here, not all; method: immunoSEQ multiplex PCR. The sample has about 77,000 clones; around 92% are singletons. The material sequenced was naive CD4+ T cells from blood. Subset given: CD45RO-negative CD62L-positive naive CD4 T cells. These receptor sequences come from a person between 25 and 70 years old in good health.

The rearrangement joins TRBV11-2 to TRBJ1-1; D is perhaps TRBD1 (6 bases). V lost 3 bases and J lost 0, with 14 bases in between. The V gene's germline CDR1 is SGHAT and CDR2 FQNNGV. CDR3 length: 16 residues. The CDR3: CASSLTMGHLNTEAFF. The CDR3 nucleotides are TGTGCCAGCAGCTTGACAATGGGACACTTGAACACTGAAGCTTTCTTT.

V and J are TRBV19 and TRBJ2-7; 11 nucleotides line up with TRBD2. The V gene end was trimmed by 4 bases and the J gene end by 7 bases; junction bases not matched to a gene: 6. This CDR3 spans 14 amino acids. Per the germline V gene, CDR1 is LNHDA and CDR2 is SQIVND (reference sequence). CDR3 in DNA: TGTGCCAGTAGTAGTACTAGCGGGAGATTTGAGCAGTACTTC. It encodes CASSSTSGRFEQYF.

CDR3 region: CASSLSRQGAIAGELFF. CDR3 nucleotide sequence: TGTGCCAGCAGCTTGTCGAGACAGGGGGCGATCGCCGGGGAGCTGTTTTTT. The chain uses TRBV5-6 and TRBJ2-2; 10 bases fit TRBD1. This CDR3 has 17 residues. Germline trimming cut 1 base from V and 6 bases from J; bases unmatched to any gene: 9. The germline V gene has CDR1 SGHDT and CDR2 YYEEEE. The full variable domain, with the rest looked up from reference TRBV5-6 and TRBJ2-2, is DAGVTQSPTHLIKTRGQQVTLRCSPKSGHDTVSWYQQALGQGPQFIFQYYEEEERQRGNFPDRFSGHQFPNYSSELNVNALLLGDSALYLCASSLSRQGAIAGELFFGEGSRLTVL.

The CDR3 coding sequence is TGTGCCAGCAGGGAGACAGGCAAGGGCAATTCACCCCTCCACTTT. This sequence encodes CASRETGKGNSPLHF. The chain uses TRBV5-7 and TRBJ1-6, with D possibly matching TRBD1 (6 bases). TRBV5-7 is annotated as an ORF whose role is uncertain. CDR3 size: 15 residues. Trimming cost V 5 bases and J 7 bases, with 16 bases left between them.

The rearrangement uses TRBV9 and TRBJ2-5, with D perhaps matching TRBD2 (6 bases). The CDR3 loop spans 15 amino acids. The ends were cut back, 2 bases at V and 7 bases at J, with 18 bases in the middle. Germline-derived CDR1 and CDR2 are SGDLS and YYNGEE. The CDR3 loop reads CASSVTDGGSGTQYF. The DNA for the CDR3 is TGTGCCAGCAGCGTGACCGACGGGGGTTCCGGGACCCAGTACTTC.

J is TRBJ2-2 and V is TRBV11-2; D might be TRBD2 (6 bases). The length of the CDR3 is 15 residues. Germline V gives CDR1 SGHAT, CDR2 FQNNGV. V was trimmed by 3 bases and J by 6 bases, leaving 14 bases between them. CDR3 region: CASSLRTSSPGELFF. The DNA of the CDR3 is TGTGCCAGCAGCTTGAGAACTAGCTCCCCCGGGGAGCTGTTTTTT. The full variable domain, its missing parts supplied by reference TRBV11-2 and TRBJ2-2, is EAGVAQSPRYKIIEKRQSVAFWCNPISGHATLYWYQQILGQGPKLLIQFQNNGVVDDSQLPKDRFSAERLKGVDSTLKIQPAKLEDSAVYLCASSLRTSSPGELFFGEGSRLTVL.

The chain carries TRBV5-6 and TRBJ2-2; TRBD2 might be the D (6 bases). The length of the CDR3 is 15 residues. The germline V gene has CDR1 SGHDT and CDR2 YYEEEE. Between the trimmed V and J ends, which lost 4 bases and 6 bases, there was a span of 16 bases. Written as DNA, the CDR3 is TGTGCCAGCAGCCAGACTAGATCAAACGCCGGGGAGCTGTTTTTT. It is translated as CASSQTRSNAGELFF.

The DNA for the CDR3 is TGTGCCAGCAGCCTTCTTGGTAGCGCGTACGAGCAGTACTTC. This sequence encodes CASSLLGSAYEQYF. The rearrangement joins TRBV11-2 to TRBJ2-7; maybe TRBD2 (5 bases). CDR3 length: 14 amino acids. CDR1 and CDR2 (germline): SGHAT, FQNNGV. Trimming shortened V by 5 bases and J by 4 bases, and 15 bases separated the two germline ends.